Below, one TCR beta chain is given with its context. Its antigen is not identified. The record originates from a study of CD8+ T cells in alopecia areata. Across the whole study: Treatment comprised oral tofacitinib, 5 to 10 mg twice daily, in treated patients.

It was cDNA, reverse transcribed from extracted RNA, that served as the sequencing template. Profiling relied on immunoSEQ multiplex PCR, and the TCRdb table lists in-frame clones only, not all of them. The sample lists roughly 130,000 clones, around three fifths occurring once. The researchers isolated CD4+ and CD8+ T cells from PBMCs by sorting. This CDR3 spans 11 amino acids. CDR1 MNHEY and CDR2 SVGAGI come from the germline V gene. V lost 3 bases and J lost 5, with 4 bases in between. Study conclusions and caveats: Resident alphabeta T-cell populations of normal skin are likewise subject to sequencing in scalp samples. TCR sharing was clearer in mice than between patients, perhaps partly owing to patient HLA diversity.

Sample: CD4+ T cells sorted from blood, taken at week 0. This TCR was sampled from a human donor with alopecia areata. V and J are TRBV6-5 and TRBJ1-1; no clear D gene. Here the CDR3 DNA reads TGTGCCAGCAGTTATGAGACTGAAGCTTTCTTT. The encoded protein is CASSYETEAFF.